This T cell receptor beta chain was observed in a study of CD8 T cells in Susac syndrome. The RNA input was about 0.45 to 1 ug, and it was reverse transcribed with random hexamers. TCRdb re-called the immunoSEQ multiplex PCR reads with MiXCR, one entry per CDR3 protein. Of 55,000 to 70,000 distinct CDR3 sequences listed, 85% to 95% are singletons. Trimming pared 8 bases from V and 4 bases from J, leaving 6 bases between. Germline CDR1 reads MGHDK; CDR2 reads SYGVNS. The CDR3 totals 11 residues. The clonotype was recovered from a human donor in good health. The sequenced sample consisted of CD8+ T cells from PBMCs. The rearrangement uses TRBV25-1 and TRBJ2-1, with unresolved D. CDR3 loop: CASGNYNEQFF. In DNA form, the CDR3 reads TGTGCCAGCGGAAATTACAATGAGCAGTTCTTC. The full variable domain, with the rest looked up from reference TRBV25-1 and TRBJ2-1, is EADIYQTPRYLVIGTGKKITLECSQTMGHDKMYWYQQDPGMELHLIHYSYGVNSTEKGDLSSESTVSRIRTEHFPLTLESARPSHTSQYLCASGNYNEQFFGPGTRLTVL.